This T cell receptor (beta chain) was profiled in a study of memory CD4+ T cells and cytomegalovirus serostatus. Data came from immunoSEQ multiplex PCR; TCRdb stores just in-frame clones and leaves some out. The sample carries about 59,000 clones, 80% to 90% recorded once. Single viable CD3+CD4+CD8-CD45RO+ cells were sorted as the memory CD4+ T cells. The origin of this receptor is an adult in good health and CMV-seronegative. Sequencing was done on a sample of memory CD4+ T cells from blood.

DNA of the CDR3: TGCGCCAGCAGCCAAGATCCGCAGGTCCAGTACTTC. This sequence encodes CASSQDPQVQYF. The chain joins TRBV4-3 to TRBJ2-5; no definite D call. The CDR3 contains 12 residues. Germline V CDR1 and CDR2: LGHNA, YSLEER. V lost 0 bases and J lost 10, with 9 bases in between.